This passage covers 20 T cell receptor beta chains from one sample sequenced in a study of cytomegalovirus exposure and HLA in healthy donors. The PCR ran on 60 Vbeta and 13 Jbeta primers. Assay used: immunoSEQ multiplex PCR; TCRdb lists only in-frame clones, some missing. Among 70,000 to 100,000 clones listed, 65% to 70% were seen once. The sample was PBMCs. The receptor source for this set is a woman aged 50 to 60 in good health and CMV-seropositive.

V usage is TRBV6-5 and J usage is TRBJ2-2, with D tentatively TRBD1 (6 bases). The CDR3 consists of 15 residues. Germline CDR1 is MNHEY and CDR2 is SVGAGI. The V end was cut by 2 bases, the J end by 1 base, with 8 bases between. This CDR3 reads CASSYRTENTGELFF. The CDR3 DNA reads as TGTGCCAGCAGTTACCGGACAGAGAACACCGGGGAGCTGTTTTTT.

The CDR3 nucleotides read TGTGCCAGCAGCTCCTTAGCGGGGGGGCAGGATGAGCAGTTCTTC. Residues: CASSSLAGGQDEQFF. The J gene is TRBJ2-1, the V gene TRBV28; TRBD2 aligns across 11 bases. V shed 6 bases and J 8 bases; nucleotides not matched to a gene: 9. The CDR3 totals 15 residues. The germline CDR1 and CDR2 sequences are MDHEN and SYDVKM.

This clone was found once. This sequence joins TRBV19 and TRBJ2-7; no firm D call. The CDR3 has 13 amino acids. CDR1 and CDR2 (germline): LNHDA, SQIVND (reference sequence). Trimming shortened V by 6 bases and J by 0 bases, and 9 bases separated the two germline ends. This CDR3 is CASSIEASYEQYF. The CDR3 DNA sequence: TGTGCCAGTAGCATCGAGGCCTCCTACGAGCAGTACTTC.

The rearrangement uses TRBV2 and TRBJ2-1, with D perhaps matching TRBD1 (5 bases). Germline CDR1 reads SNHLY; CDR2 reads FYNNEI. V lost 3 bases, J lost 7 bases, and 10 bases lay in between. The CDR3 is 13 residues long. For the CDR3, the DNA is TGTGCCAGCAGTGAGTACAGGCTGAATGAGCAGTTCTTC. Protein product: CASSEYRLNEQFF.

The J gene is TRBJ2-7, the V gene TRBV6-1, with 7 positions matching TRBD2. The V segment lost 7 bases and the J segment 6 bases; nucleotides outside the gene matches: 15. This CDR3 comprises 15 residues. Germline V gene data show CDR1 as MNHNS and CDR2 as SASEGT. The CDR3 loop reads CASKPAGRIFVEQYV. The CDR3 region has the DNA TGTGCCAGCAAGCCAGCGGGACGAATATTCGTCGAGCAGTACGTC.

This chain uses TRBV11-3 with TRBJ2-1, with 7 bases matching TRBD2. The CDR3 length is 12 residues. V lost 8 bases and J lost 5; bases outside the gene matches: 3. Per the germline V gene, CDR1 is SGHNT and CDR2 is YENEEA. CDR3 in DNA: TGTGCCAGCGAAGGGACTAACAATGAGCAGTTCTTC. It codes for CASEGTNNEQFF. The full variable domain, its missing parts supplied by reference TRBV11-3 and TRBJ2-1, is EAGVVQSPRYKIIEKKQPVAFWCNPISGHNTLYWYLQNLGQGPELLIRYENEEAVDDSQLPKDRFSAERLKGVDSTLKIQPAELGDSAVYLCASEGTNNEQFFGPGTRLTVL.

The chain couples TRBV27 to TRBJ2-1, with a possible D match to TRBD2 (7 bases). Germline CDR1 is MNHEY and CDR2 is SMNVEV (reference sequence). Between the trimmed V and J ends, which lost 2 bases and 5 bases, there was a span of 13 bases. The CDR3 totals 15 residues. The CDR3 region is CASSLMAGANNEQFF. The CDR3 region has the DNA TGTGCCAGCAGTTTAATGGCGGGGGCTAACAATGAGCAGTTCTTC.

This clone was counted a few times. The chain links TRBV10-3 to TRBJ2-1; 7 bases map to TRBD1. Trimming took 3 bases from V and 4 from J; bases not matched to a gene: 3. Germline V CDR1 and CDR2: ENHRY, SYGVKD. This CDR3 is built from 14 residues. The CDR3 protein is CAISEGRGYNEQFF. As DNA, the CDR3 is TGTGCCATCAGTGAAGGCAGGGGGTACAATGAGCAGTTCTTC.

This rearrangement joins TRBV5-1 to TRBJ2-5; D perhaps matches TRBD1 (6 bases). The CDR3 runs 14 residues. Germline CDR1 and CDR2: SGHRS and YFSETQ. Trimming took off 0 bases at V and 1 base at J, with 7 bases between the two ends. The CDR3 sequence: CASSLGQAQETQYF. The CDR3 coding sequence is TGCGCCAGCAGCTTGGGACAGGCCCAAGAGACCCAGTACTTC.

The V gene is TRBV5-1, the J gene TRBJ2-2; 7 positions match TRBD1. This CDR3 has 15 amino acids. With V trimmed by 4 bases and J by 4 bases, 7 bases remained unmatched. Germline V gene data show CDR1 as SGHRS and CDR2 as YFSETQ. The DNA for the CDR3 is TGCGCCAGCAGCGCGACAGGGTCAGCCACCGGGGAGCTGTTTTTT. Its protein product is CASSATGSATGELFF.

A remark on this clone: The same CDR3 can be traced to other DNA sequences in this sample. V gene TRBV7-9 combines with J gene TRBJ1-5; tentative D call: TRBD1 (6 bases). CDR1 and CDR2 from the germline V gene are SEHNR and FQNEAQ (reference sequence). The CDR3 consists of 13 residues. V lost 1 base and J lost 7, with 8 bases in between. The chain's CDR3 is CASSLEGGQPQHF. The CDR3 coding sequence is TGTGCCAGCAGCTTAGAGGGGGGGCAGCCCCAGCATTTT.

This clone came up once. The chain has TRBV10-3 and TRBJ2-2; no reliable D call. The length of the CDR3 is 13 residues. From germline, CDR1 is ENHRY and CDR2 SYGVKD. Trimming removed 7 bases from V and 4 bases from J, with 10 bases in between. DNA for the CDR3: TGTGCCATCAACACACAGTCCACCGGGGAGCTGTTTTTT. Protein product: CAINTQSTGELFF.

CDR3 DNA sequence: TGTGCCAGCAGTTTATCATGGGCAGGGATCTACGAGCAGTACTTC. Protein: CASSLSWAGIYEQYF. The chain carries TRBV27 and TRBJ2-7; TRBD1 might be the D (5 bases). CDR1 and CDR2 (germline): MNHEY, SMNVEV (reference sequence). Trimming cost V 0 bases and J 3 bases, with 12 bases left between them. This CDR3 is 15 amino acids long.

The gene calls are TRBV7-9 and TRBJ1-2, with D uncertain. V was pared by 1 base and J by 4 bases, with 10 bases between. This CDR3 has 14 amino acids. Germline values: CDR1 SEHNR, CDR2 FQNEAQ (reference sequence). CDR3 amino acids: CASSLGGVGYGYTF. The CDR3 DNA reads TGTGCCAGCAGCTTAGGGGGAGTCGGCTATGGCTACACCTTC.

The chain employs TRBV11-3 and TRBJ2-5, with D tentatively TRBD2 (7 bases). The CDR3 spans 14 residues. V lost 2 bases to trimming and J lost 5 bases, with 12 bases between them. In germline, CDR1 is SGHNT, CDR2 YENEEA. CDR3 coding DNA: TGTGCCAGCAGCTTACAGGGAGGGGGGGAGACCCAGTACTTC. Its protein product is CASSLQGGGETQYF.

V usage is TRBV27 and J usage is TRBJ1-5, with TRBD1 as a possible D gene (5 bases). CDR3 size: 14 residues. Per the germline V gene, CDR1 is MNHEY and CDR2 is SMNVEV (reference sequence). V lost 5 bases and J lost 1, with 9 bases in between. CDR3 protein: CASSLDRSNQPQHF. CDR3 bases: TGTGCCAGCAGTCTCGACAGAAGCAATCAGCCCCAGCATTTT.

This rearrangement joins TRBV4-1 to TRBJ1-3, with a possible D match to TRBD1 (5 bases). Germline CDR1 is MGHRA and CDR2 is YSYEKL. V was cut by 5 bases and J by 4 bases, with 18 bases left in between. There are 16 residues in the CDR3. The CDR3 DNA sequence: TGCGCCAGCAGCTCCCGGGGGAGGGCGGGCGGAAACACCATATATTTT. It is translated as CASSSRGRAGGNTIYF.

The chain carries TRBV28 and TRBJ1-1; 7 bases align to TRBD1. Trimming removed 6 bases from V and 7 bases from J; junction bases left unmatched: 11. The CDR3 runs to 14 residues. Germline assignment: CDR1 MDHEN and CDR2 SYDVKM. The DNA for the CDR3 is TGTGCCAGCAGCGCACCTACAGGGGTGGGTGAAGCTTTCTTT. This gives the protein CASSAPTGVGEAFF.

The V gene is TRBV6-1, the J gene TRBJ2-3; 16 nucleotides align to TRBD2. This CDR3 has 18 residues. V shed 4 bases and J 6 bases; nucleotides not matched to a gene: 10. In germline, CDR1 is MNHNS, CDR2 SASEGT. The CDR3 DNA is TGTGCCAGCAGTGGGTCCGGGACTAGCGGGGGGGGTAGGGATACGCAGTATTTT. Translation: CASSGSGTSGGGRDTQYF.

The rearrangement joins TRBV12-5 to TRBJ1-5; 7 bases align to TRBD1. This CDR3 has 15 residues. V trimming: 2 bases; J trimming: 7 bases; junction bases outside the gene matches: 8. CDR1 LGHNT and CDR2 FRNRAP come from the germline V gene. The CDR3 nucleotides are TGTGCTAGTGGTTTGCCAACAGACAGGGCCCAGCCCCAGCATTTT. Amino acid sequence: CASGLPTDRAQPQHF.